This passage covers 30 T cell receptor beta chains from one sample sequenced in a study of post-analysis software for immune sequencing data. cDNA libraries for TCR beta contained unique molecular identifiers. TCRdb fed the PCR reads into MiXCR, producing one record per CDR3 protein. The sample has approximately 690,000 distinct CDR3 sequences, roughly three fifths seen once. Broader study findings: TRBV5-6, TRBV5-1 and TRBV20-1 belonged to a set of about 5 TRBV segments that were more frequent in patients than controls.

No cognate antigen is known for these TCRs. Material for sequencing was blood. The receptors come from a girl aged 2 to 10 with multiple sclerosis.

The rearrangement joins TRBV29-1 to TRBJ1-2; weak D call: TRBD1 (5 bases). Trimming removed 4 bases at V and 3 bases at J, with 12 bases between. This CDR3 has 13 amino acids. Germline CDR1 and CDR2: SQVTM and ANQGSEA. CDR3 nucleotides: TGCAGCGTTGCAGGGCCGGGAGACTATGGCTACACCTTC. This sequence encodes CSVAGPGDYGYTF. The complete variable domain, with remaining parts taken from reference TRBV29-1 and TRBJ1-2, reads SAVISQKPSRDICQRGTSLTIQCQVDSQVTMMFWYRQQPGQSLTLIATANQGSEATYESGFVIDKFPISRPNLTFSTLTVSNMSPEDSSIYLCSVAGPGDYGYTFGSGTRLTVV.

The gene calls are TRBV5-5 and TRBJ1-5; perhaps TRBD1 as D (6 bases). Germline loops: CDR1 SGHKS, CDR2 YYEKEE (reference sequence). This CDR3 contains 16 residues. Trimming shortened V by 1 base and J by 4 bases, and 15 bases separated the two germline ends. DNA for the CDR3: TGTGCCAGCAGCTTGATGGTCCCGGGACAAAATCAGCCCCAGCATTTT. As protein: CASSLMVPGQNQPQHF. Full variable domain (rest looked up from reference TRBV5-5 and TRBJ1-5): DAGVTQSPTHLIKTRGQQVTLRCSPISGHKSVSWYQQVLGQGPQFIFQYYEKEERGRGNFPDRFSARQFPNYSSELNVNALLLGDSALYLCASSLMVPGQNQPQHFGDGTRLSIL.

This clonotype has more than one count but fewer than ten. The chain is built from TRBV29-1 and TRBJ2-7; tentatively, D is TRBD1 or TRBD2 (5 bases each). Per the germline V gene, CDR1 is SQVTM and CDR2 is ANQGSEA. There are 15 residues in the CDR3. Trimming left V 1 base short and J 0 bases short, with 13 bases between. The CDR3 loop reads CSVEGPRDRSYEQYF. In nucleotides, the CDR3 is TGCAGCGTTGAAGGCCCCCGGGACCGCTCCTACGAGCAGTACTTC.

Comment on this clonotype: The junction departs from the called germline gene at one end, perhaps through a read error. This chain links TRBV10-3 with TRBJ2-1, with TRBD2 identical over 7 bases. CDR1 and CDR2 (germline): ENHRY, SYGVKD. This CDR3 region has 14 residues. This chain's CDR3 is CATSSGLSHNEQFF. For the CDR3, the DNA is TGTGCCACCAGTAGCGGGCTGAGCCACAATGAGCAGTTCTTC.

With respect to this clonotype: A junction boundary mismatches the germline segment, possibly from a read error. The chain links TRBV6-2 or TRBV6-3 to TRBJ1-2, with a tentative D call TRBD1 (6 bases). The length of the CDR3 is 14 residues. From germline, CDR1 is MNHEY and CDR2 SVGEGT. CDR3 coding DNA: TGTACCAGCGGAAACGCAGGGGCTAACTATGGCTACACCTTC. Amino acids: CTSGNAGANYGYTF.

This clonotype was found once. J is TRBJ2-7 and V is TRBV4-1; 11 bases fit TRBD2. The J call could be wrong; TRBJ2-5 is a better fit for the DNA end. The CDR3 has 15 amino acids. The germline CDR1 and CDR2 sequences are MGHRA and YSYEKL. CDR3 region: CASSQELAGDETQYF. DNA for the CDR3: TGCGCCAGCAGCCAAGAACTAGCGGGAGATGAGACCCAGTACTTC.

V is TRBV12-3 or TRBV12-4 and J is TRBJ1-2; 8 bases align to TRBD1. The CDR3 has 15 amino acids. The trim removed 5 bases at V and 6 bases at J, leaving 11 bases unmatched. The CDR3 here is CASSMRQGILHGYTF. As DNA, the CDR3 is TGTGCCAGCAGTATGAGACAGGGGATACTTCATGGCTACACCTTC.

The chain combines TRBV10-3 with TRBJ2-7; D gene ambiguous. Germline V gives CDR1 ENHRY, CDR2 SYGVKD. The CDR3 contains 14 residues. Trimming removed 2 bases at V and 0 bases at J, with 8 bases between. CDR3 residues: CAISEPGFSYEQYF. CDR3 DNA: TGTGCCATCAGTGAGCCAGGATTCTCCTACGAGCAGTACTTC.

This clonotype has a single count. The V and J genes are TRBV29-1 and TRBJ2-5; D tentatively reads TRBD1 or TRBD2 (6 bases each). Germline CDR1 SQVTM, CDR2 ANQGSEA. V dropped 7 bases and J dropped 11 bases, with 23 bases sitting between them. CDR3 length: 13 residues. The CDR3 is CSAIEGGINEQYF. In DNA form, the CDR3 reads TGCAGCGCCATCGAGGGGGGTATCAATGAGCAGTACTTC.

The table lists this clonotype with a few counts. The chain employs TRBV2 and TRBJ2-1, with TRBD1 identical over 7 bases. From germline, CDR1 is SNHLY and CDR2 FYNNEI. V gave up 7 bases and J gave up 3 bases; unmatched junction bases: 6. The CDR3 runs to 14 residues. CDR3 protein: CASKTGIIYNEQFF. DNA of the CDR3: TGTGCCAGCAAGACAGGGATAATCTACAATGAGCAGTTCTTC.

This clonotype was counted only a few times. The CDR3 reads CASSYSTGVSVYTF. CDR3 coding DNA: TGTGCCAGCAGTTACTCCACGGGAGTCTCGGTCTACACCTTC. This chain connects TRBV6-2 or TRBV6-3 to TRBJ1-2; unclear D gene. The CDR3 has 14 residues. Per germline, CDR1 MNHEY and CDR2 SVGEGT. V was trimmed by 0 bases and J by 10 bases, leaving 15 bases between them.

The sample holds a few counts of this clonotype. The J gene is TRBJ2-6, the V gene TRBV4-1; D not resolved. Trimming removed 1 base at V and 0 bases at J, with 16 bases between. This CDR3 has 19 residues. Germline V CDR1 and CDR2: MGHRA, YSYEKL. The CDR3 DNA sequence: TGCGCCAGCAGCCAAGTACCTCAGGTTCGCTACTCTGGGGCCAACGTCCTGACTTTC. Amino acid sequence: CASSQVPQVRYSGANVLTF.

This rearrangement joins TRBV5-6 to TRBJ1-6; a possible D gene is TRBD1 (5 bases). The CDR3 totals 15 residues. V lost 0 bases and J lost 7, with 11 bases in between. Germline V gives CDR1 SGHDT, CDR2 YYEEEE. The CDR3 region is CASSLDSRGNSPLHF. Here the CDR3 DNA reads TGTGCCAGCAGCTTGGACTCCCGGGGGAATTCACCCCTCCACTTT.

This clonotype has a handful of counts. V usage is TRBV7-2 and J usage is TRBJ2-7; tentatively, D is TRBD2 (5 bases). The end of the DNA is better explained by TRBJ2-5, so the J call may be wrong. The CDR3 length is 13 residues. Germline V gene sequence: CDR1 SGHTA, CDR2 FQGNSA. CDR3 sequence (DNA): TGTGCCAGCAGCGCCACTAGAAGAGAGACCCAGTACTTC. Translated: CASSATRRETQYF.

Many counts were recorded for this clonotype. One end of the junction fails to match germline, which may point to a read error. CDR3 nucleotides: TGTGCCAGCAGTTTCGGACAGGGTGGAGAGACCCAGTACTTC. Protein sequence: CASSFGQGGETQYF. The rearrangement joins TRBV5-1 to TRBJ2-5, with TRBD1 matching over 8 bases. The germline gives CDR1 SGHRS, CDR2 YFSETQ. The CDR3 is 14 residues long.

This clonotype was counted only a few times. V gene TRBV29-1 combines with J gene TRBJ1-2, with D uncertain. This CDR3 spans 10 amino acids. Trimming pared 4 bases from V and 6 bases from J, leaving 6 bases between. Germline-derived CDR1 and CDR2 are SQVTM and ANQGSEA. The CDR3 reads CSVVEHGYTF. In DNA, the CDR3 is TGCAGCGTTGTTGAACATGGCTACACCTTC.

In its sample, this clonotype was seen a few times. The CDR3: CSVEGGARFSYNEQFF. The CDR3 DNA sequence: TGCAGCGTTGAAGGGGGCGCGCGATTTTCCTACAATGAGCAGTTCTTC. The chain carries TRBV29-1 and TRBJ2-1; possibly TRBD1 for D (5 bases). The CDR3 is made up of 16 amino acids. Germline CDR1 SQVTM, CDR2 ANQGSEA. The V end was cut by 1 base, the J end by 1 base, with 14 bases between.

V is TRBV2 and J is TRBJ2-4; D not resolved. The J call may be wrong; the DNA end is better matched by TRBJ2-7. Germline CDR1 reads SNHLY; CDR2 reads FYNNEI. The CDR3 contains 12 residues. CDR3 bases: TGTGCCAGGAGGACGGATTCCTACGAGCAGTACTTC. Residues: CARRTDSYEQYF.

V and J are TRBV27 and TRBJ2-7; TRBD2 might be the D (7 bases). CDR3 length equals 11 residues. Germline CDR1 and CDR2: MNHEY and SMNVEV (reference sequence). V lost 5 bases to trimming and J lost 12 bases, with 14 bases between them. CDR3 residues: CASSGGASRYF. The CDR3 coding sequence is TGTGCCAGCAGTGGGGGGGCTAGCAGGTACTTC.

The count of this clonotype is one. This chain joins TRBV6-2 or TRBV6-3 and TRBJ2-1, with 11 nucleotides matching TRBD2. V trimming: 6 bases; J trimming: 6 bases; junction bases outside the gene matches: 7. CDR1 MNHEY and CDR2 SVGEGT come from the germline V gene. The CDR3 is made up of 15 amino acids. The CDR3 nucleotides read TGTGCCAGCAGAAGCTCCGGGACTAGCGGCAATGAGCAGTTCTTC. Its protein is CASRSSGTSGNEQFF.

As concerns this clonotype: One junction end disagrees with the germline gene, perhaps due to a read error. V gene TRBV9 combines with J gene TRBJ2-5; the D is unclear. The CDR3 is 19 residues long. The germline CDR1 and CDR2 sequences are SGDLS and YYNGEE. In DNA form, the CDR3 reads TGTGCCAGCAGCGGGCCCAGAACCCAGATGCAGCCTGGTCAAGAGACCCATTACTTC. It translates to CASSGPRTQMQPGQETHYF. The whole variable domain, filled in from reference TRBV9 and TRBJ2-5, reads DSGVTQTPKHLITATGQRVTLRCSPRSGDLSVYWYQQSLDQGLQFLIQYYNGEERAKGNILERFSAQQFPDLHSELNLSSLELGDSALYFCASSGPRTQMQPGQETHYFGPGTRLLVL.

DNA for the CDR3: TGCAGTGCTAGAGAAGGGGACAGGGGGTTGTACACTGAAGCTTTCTTT. Translating it yields CSAREGDRGLYTEAFF. The chain carries TRBV20-1 and TRBJ1-1, with TRBD1 identical over 11 bases. This CDR3 is 16 amino acids long. Germline V lookup: CDR1 DFQATT, CDR2 SNEGSKA (reference sequence). The ends lost 0 bases at V and 3 bases at J; junction bases unmatched: 6.

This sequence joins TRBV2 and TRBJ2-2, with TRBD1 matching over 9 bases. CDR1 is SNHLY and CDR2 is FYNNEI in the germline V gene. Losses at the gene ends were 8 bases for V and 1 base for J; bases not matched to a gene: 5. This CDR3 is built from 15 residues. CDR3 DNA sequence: TGTGCCAGCCGGACAGGGGTAGTGAACACCGGGGAGCTGTTTTTT. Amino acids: CASRTGVVNTGELFF.

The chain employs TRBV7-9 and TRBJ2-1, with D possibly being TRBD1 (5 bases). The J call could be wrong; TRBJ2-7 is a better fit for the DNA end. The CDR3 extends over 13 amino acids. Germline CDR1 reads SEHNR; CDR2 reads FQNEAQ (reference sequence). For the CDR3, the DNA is TGTGCCAGCAGCCCCCGGACATCTCTCGAGCAGTACTTC. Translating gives CASSPRTSLEQYF.

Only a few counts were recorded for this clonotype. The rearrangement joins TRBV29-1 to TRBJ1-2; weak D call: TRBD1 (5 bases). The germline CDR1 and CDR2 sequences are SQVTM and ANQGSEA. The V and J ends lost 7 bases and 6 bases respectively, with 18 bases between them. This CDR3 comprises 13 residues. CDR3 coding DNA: TGCAGCGGGCAGAAGGACATGCTGGATGGCTACACCTTC. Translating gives CSGQKDMLDGYTF. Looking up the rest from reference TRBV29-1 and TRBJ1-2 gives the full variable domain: SAVISQKPSRDICQRGTSLTIQCQVDSQVTMMFWYRQQPGQSLTLIATANQGSEATYESGFVIDKFPISRPNLTFSTLTVSNMSPEDSSIYLCSGQKDMLDGYTFGSGTRLTVV.

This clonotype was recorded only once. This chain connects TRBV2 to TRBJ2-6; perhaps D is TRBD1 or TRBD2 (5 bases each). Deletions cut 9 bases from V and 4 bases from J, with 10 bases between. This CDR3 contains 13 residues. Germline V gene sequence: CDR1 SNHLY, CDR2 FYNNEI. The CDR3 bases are TGTGCCAGATCCGGGACCGGGGCCAACGTCCTGACTTTC. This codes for CARSGTGANVLTF.

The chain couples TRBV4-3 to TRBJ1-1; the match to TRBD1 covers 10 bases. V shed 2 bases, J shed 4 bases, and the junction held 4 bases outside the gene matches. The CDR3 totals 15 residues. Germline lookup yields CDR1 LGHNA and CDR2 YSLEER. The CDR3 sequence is CASSQSWDRGTEAFF. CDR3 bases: TGCGCCAGCAGCCAATCCTGGGACAGGGGCACTGAAGCTTTCTTT.

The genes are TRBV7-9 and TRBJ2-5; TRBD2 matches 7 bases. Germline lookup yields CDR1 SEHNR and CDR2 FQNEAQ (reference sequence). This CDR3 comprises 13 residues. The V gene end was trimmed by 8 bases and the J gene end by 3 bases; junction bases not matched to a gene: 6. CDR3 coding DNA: TGTGCCAGCCCATCGGGGGGAGAAGAGACCCAGTACTTC. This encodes CASPSGGEETQYF.

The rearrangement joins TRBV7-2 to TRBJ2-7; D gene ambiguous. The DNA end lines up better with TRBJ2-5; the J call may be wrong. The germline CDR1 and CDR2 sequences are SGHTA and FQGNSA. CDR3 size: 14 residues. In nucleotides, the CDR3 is TGTGCCAGCAGCTTAGGTCCGGACCGGGAGACCCAGTACTTC. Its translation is CASSLGPDRETQYF.

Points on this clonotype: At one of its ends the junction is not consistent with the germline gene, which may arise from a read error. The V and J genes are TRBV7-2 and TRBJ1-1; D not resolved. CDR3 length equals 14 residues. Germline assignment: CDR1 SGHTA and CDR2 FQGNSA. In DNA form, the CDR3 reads TGTGCCAGCAGTCAGTACCCCGGAGTCACTGGAGCTTTCTTT. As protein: CASSQYPGVTGAFF.